Shown below are 26 T cell receptor beta chains from a single sample sequenced in a study of long-term antiretroviral therapy in people with HIV. It was version v3.0 of the immunoSEQ assay that was run at survey level. Some clones are missing from TCRdb's copy, which holds only in-frame ones; the method was immunoSEQ multiplex PCR. The table shows some 27,000 clones, with over 85% occurring only once. The sequencing here drew on unsorted PBMCs, taken around 6.5 years after starting antiretroviral therapy. The receptors were sampled from a middle-aged woman with HIV.

The J gene is TRBJ2-2, the V gene TRBV18; 7 nucleotides line up with TRBD1. Germline CDR1 and CDR2: KGHSH and LQKENI. The CDR3 has 14 residues. V shed 4 bases, J shed 4 bases, and the junction held 3 bases outside the gene matches. DNA of the CDR3: TGTGCCAGCTCACTACAGGGGAGCACCGGGGAGCTGTTTTTT. Translating it yields CASSLQGSTGELFF.

V and J are TRBV30 and TRBJ1-1, with a weak D call TRBD1 (5 bases). Trimming took 3 bases from V and 6 from J, leaving 8 bases between them. Per germline, CDR1 GTSNPN and CDR2 SVGIG (reference sequence). This CDR3 has 11 residues. DNA of the CDR3: TGTGCCTGGAGGGTGGGACCTGAAGCTTTCTTT. As protein: CAWRVGPEAFF.

This chain links TRBV6-5 with TRBJ1-5; no clear D gene. The germline CDR1 and CDR2 sequences are MNHEY and SVGAGI. The V gene lost 0 bases and the J gene lost 6 bases, with 6 bases spanning the gap. The CDR3 runs to 13 residues. CDR3 in amino acids: CASSYSVGQPQHF. The DNA for the CDR3 is TGTGCCAGCAGTTACTCGGTGGGTCAGCCCCAGCATTTT.

J is TRBJ2-5 and V is TRBV4-1; 7 bases agree with TRBD1. This CDR3 contains 16 residues. The V gene's germline CDR1 is MGHRA and CDR2 YSYEKL. V lost 1 base and J lost 8; bases outside the gene matches: 13. The CDR3 coding sequence is TGCGCCAGCAGCCAAGTGCCGGGACAGATCTCCGAAACCCAGTACTTC. Translating gives CASSQVPGQISETQYF.

This rearrangement joins TRBV10-2 to TRBJ2-2, with D possibly matching TRBD2 (7 bases). The CDR3 extends over 17 amino acids. Trimming shortened V by 3 bases and J by 5 bases, and 19 bases separated the two germline ends. Germline V gene lookup returns CDR1 WSHSY and CDR2 SAAADI. CDR3 amino acids: CASSDSNGGLATGELFF. The CDR3 DNA reads TGCGCCAGCAGTGATTCGAACGGGGGGCTTGCGACCGGGGAGCTGTTTTTT.

In its sample, this clone was seen once. The gene calls are TRBV11-2 and TRBJ1-1; maybe TRBD1 (6 bases). The CDR3 contains 14 residues. V was trimmed by 3 bases and J by 1 base, leaving 9 bases between them. Germline lookup yields CDR1 SGHAT and CDR2 FQNNGV. CDR3 nucleotide sequence: TGTGCCAGCAGCTTCGACAGGAGGAACACTGAAGCTTTCTTT. Residues: CASSFDRRNTEAFF.

The chain couples TRBV9 to TRBJ1-2; D gene ambiguous. V was shortened by 2 bases and J by 2 bases, with 13 bases between the two germline ends. Germline CDR1 reads SGDLS; CDR2 reads YYNGEE. The CDR3 runs to 15 residues. CDR3 coding DNA: TGTGCCAGCAGCGTCGGCCCGAGCTACAACTATGGCTACACCTTC. Encoded protein: CASSVGPSYNYGYTF. The complete variable domain, with remaining parts taken from reference TRBV9 and TRBJ1-2, reads DSGVTQTPKHLITATGQRVTLRCSPRSGDLSVYWYQQSLDQGLQFLIQYYNGEERAKGNILERFSAQQFPDLHSELNLSSLELGDSALYFCASSVGPSYNYGYTFGSGTRLTVV.

This clone was counted a single time. V is TRBV5-4 and J is TRBJ2-5; tentatively, D is TRBD1 (6 bases). The CDR3 extends over 15 amino acids. Trimming shortened V by 2 bases and J by 2 bases, and 13 bases separated the two germline ends. Looked up from germline, CDR1 is SGHNT and CDR2 is YYREEE (reference sequence). CDR3 DNA sequence: TGTGCCAGCAGCTTTCCCCCCGGACAGCAAGAGACCCAGTACTTC. Protein: CASSFPPGQQETQYF. Variable domain in full (rest from reference TRBV5-4 and TRBJ2-5): ETGVTQSPTHLIKTRGQQVTLRCSSQSGHNTVSWYQQALGQGPQFIFQYYREEENGRGNFPPRFSGLQFPNYSSELNVNALELDDSALYLCASSFPPGQQETQYFGPGTRLLVL.

This clone was recorded a few times. V and J are TRBV29-1 and TRBJ1-1; D is uncertain. The germline CDR1 and CDR2 sequences are SQVTM and ANQGSEA. V was trimmed by 1 base and J by 1 base, leaving 7 bases between them. The CDR3 sequence is 13 residues long. CDR3 sequence (DNA): TGCAGCGTTGAAGTGCCCGAGAACACTGAAGCTTTCTTT. This translates into CSVEVPENTEAFF.

The chain combines TRBV10-3 with TRBJ1-1; D remains unclear. Trimming shortened V by 0 bases and J by 8 bases, and 4 bases separated the two germline ends. This CDR3 comprises 11 residues. CDR1 is ENHRY and CDR2 is SYGVKD in the germline V gene. DNA for the CDR3: TGTGCCATCAGTGAGTCGGGCGAAGCTTTCTTT. It is translated as CAISESGEAFF.

J is TRBJ1-5 and V is TRBV19; no definite D call. Germline values: CDR1 LNHDA, CDR2 SQIVND (reference sequence). This CDR3 is built from 17 residues. Trimming stripped 6 bases from V and 0 bases from J, with 18 bases between. The CDR3, as DNA: TGTGCCAGTAGCCCAATCGACACCTACCCTAGCAATCAGCCCCAGCATTTT. As protein: CASSPIDTYPSNQPQHF.

The gene calls are TRBV10-1 and TRBJ2-7; D may be TRBD1 (6 bases). V was cut by 2 bases and J by 7 bases, with 12 bases left in between. Germline V gives CDR1 WNHNN, CDR2 SYGVQD (reference sequence). This CDR3 region has 13 residues. DNA for the CDR3: TGCGCCAGCAGTGAGAGTGTCAGGGGTGAGCAGTACTTC. Translation gives CASSESVRGEQYF.

The chain recombines TRBV7-9 with TRBJ2-7; the match to TRBD1 covers 9 bases. V shed 1 base, J shed 5 bases, and the junction held 0 bases outside the gene matches. CDR1 and CDR2 from the germline V gene are SEHNR and FQNEAQ (reference sequence). The CDR3 totals 13 residues. CDR3 in DNA: TGTGCCAGCAGCTTAGGACAGGGGGACGAGCAGTACTTC. It specifies CASSLGQGDEQYF.

The chain couples TRBV30 to TRBJ1-2; the match to TRBD1 covers 11 bases. Germline CDR1 is GTSNPN and CDR2 is SVGIG (reference sequence). This CDR3 is built from 21 residues. V dropped 0 bases and J dropped 2; count of bases not matched to a gene: 20. The chain's CDR3 is CAWSVQYRAHGTGGRNYGYTF. As DNA, the CDR3 is TGTGCCTGGAGTGTACAGTACAGGGCCCACGGGACAGGGGGTAGGAACTATGGCTACACCTTC.

This chain links TRBV7-2 with TRBJ1-2; a possible D gene is TRBD1 (6 bases). Germline lookup yields CDR1 SGHTA and CDR2 FQGNSA. V was pared by 1 base and J by 7 bases, with 10 bases between. The CDR3 runs to 13 residues. Here the CDR3 reads CASSLDRVFGYTF. As DNA, the CDR3 is TGTGCCAGCAGCTTAGACAGGGTTTTTGGCTACACCTTC.

V and J are TRBV25-1 and TRBJ2-1, with 8 bases aligning to TRBD1. Germline V gene data show CDR1 as MGHDK and CDR2 as SYGVNS. CDR3 size: 14 residues. The trim removed 7 bases at V and 5 bases at J, leaving 7 bases unmatched. The DNA of the CDR3 is TGTGCCAGCAAGCCCGACAGGGGAGACAATGAGCAGTTCTTC. It is translated as CASKPDRGDNEQFF.

V and J are TRBV11-3 and TRBJ1-1; D not certain. This CDR3 region has 12 residues. V was trimmed by 3 bases and J by 8 bases, leaving 10 bases between them. Germline V gene sequence: CDR1 SGHNT, CDR2 YENEEA. CDR3 bases: TGTGCCAGCAGCTTTAGAGGTACAGAAGCTTTCTTT. This translates into CASSFRGTEAFF.

The J gene is TRBJ2-5, the V gene TRBV9, with 7 positions matching TRBD1. Germline lookup yields CDR1 SGDLS and CDR2 YYNGEE. The ends lost 2 bases at V and 5 bases at J; junction bases unmatched: 9. This CDR3 has 15 amino acids. The CDR3: CASSVETRGLETQYF. CDR3 sequence (DNA): TGTGCCAGCAGCGTGGAGACCAGGGGGTTGGAGACCCAGTACTTC.

The chain has TRBV9 and TRBJ1-2; 12 positions agree with TRBD1. The V and J ends lost 4 bases and 3 bases, in that order; junction bases with no gene match: 10. This CDR3 contains 17 residues. Looked up from germline, CDR1 is SGDLS and CDR2 is YYNGEE. Here the CDR3 DNA reads TGTGCCAGCAGCCTGCTAGGGACAGGGGGCGCGGACTATGGCTACACCTTC. Translating gives CASSLLGTGGADYGYTF. The whole variable domain, filled in from reference TRBV9 and TRBJ1-2, reads DSGVTQTPKHLITATGQRVTLRCSPRSGDLSVYWYQQSLDQGLQFLIQYYNGEERAKGNILERFSAQQFPDLHSELNLSSLELGDSALYFCASSLLGTGGADYGYTFGSGTRLTVV.

The rearrangement links TRBV15 to TRBJ2-7; D is undetermined. The CDR3 totals 14 residues. Germline V gene data show CDR1 as LNHNV and CDR2 as YYDKDF (reference sequence). V lost 8 bases and J 0 bases, leaving 14 bases between the germline ends. DNA for the CDR3: TGTGCCACCTACACAGCCTTAAGCTCCTACGAGCAGTACTTC. Protein sequence: CATYTALSSYEQYF.

This chain joins TRBV4-1 and TRBJ1-2; TRBD1 matches 9 bases. Losses at the gene ends were 0 bases for V and 4 bases for J; bases not matched to a gene: 18. The germline V gene has CDR1 MGHRA and CDR2 YSYEKL. CDR3 length: 20 amino acids. The DNA of the CDR3 is TGCGCCAGCAGCCAAGATACTTATGCAACAATCGGGACAGGGTCCTATGGCTACACCTTC. Translated, it gives CASSQDTYATIGTGSYGYTF.

Written as DNA, the CDR3 is TGTGCCAGCAGCCCTCGTTCTCTGGGAGCGGAGACCCAGTACTTC. Protein: CASSPRSLGAETQYF. This rearrangement joins TRBV7-7 to TRBJ2-5; D is possibly TRBD2 (5 bases). CDR3 length: 15 residues. Germline lookup yields CDR1 SSHAT and CDR2 FNYEAQ (reference sequence). Between the trimmed V and J ends, which lost 5 bases and 5 bases, there was a span of 18 bases.

The chain joins TRBV4-3 to TRBJ1-6; D remains ambiguous. The germline CDR1 and CDR2 sequences are LGHNA and YSLEER. Trimming pared 1 base from V and 7 bases from J, leaving 11 bases between. This CDR3 region has 15 residues. CDR3 DNA: TGCGCCAGCAGCCAAGTAACGAGTGGGAATTCACCCCTCCACTTT. Translated, it gives CASSQVTSGNSPLHF.

The chain recombines TRBV11-2 with TRBJ1-1; 7 bases align to TRBD1. CDR1 and CDR2 (germline): SGHAT, FQNNGV. Losses at the gene ends were 3 bases for V and 4 bases for J; bases not matched to a gene: 5. The CDR3 runs to 14 residues. The CDR3 coding sequence is TGTGCCAGCAGCTTCGACAGGGCTGGCACTGAAGCTTTCTTT. Amino acid sequence: CASSFDRAGTEAFF.

In the case of this clone: This specimen includes other DNA sequences encoding the same CDR3. This chain uses TRBV5-1 with TRBJ1-5; D is unresolved. This CDR3 has 14 residues. V was pared by 2 bases and J by 2 bases, with 8 bases between. Germline loops: CDR1 SGHRS, CDR2 YFSETQ. Here the CDR3 DNA reads TGCGCCAGCAGCTTAGAGGGCGGCAATCAGCCCCAGCATTTT. Its protein product is CASSLEGGNQPQHF. Supplemented by reference TRBV5-1 and TRBJ1-5, the full variable domain reads KAGVTQTPRYLIKTRGQQVTLSCSPISGHRSVSWYQQTPGQGLQFLFEYFSETQRNKGNFPGRFSGRQFSNSRSEMNVSTLELGDSALYLCASSLEGGNQPQHFGDGTRLSIL.

V gene TRBV6-5 combines with J gene TRBJ2-7; D is undetermined. The CDR3 has 14 amino acids. CDR1 is MNHEY, CDR2 SVGAGI, per germline. The ends were cut back, 5 bases at V and 9 bases at J, with 20 bases in the middle. For the CDR3, the DNA is TGTGCCAGCAGTACCTCGGGCCAAACTACGGGGCAGTACTTC. Protein: CASSTSGQTTGQYF.